The source of this TCR beta chain is a study of shared clonotypes between healthy human individuals. The data were produced by immunoSEQ multiplex PCR, yet TCRdb's version contains in-frame clones alone and is incomplete. The sample shows more than 400,000 clones, around 96% of them seen only once. The TCR was taken from a woman aged 30 to 39 in good health. Sequenced input: naive CD4+ T cells sorted from blood. Indicated subset: CD45RA+ positively selected.

CDR3 in DNA: TGTGCCAGCGGCCGGACAGGGATGACAGATACGCAGTATTTT. It translates to CASGRTGMTDTQYF. V gene TRBV27 combines with J gene TRBJ2-3; the match to TRBD1 covers 8 bases. The V and J ends lost 8 bases and 3 bases, in that order; junction bases with no gene match: 7. This CDR3 spans 14 amino acids. The germline V gene encodes CDR1 MNHEY and CDR2 SMNVEV (reference sequence).